This TCR beta chain was observed in a study of T cell repertoires in cytomegalovirus infection. Study summary: Selection of CMV epitopes for the study included recently identified HLA-C-restricted and well-studied HLA-B-restricted ones. Both a matching HLA type and CMV infection were indicated by public TCR beta signatures. Study-wide findings and caveats: Dominating the ex vivo response were TCR beta clonotypes that were CMV-specific and HLA-C-restricted.

The V gene lost 9 bases and the J gene lost 6 bases, with 12 bases spanning the gap. From germline, CDR1 is SGHNT and CDR2 YYREEE (reference sequence). This CDR3 contains 12 residues. The sample holds a few counts of this clonotype. Antigen: not known. A single record per CDR3 protein comes from TCRdb applying MiXCR to the reads. The sample records about 770,000 distinct CDR3 sequences, roughly 28% being singletons. The TCR was taken from a human donor in good health (CMV status not recorded). Some clones in this sample may be carry-over from other donors' samples. The source was cultured CD8+ T cells from PBMCs, collected from culture after CMV antigen stimulation. The chain employs TRBV5-4 and TRBJ1-4, with D perhaps TRBD1 (6 bases). CDR3 loop: CAMGTTDEKLFF. CDR3 DNA: TGTGCCATGGGGACAACGGATGAAAAACTGTTTTTT.